The present TCR beta chain was sequenced within a study of OX40 agonist ivuxolimab in advanced cancers. Across the whole study: Patients treated during dose escalation were battling hepatocellular carcinoma, melanoma, renal cell or head and neck cancer.

The timepoints at which blood was sampled were baseline, cycle 4 day 1, and cycle 7 day 1. V was pared by 3 bases and J by 6 bases, with 15 bases between. CDR1 is MRHNA, CDR2 SNTAGT, per germline. The CDR3 sequence is 14 residues long. Repertoires were generated with immunoSEQ multiplex PCR, while TCRdb's copy carries only in-frame clones and drops some. The sample consists of tens of thousands of clones, roughly 89% of them appearing once. This material consisted of CD4+ or CD8+ T cells sorted from blood, taken in a trial of the OX40 agonist ivuxolimab. The clonotype was recovered from an adult with an advanced solid tumor such as melanoma, head and neck, liver or kidney cancer. The gene calls are TRBV6-4 and TRBJ2-7; D is possibly TRBD2 (6 bases). The CDR3 DNA is TGTGCCAGCAGTGAGAACCGGGAGTCTATCGAGCAGTACTTC. Translated, it gives CASSENRESIEQYF.